The text below deals with one T cell receptor beta chain. After removal of 5 bases from V and 3 bases from J, the junction contained 7 bases not matched to a gene. CDR1 and CDR2 from the germline V gene are LGHNT and FRNRAP. This CDR3 comprises 14 residues. This specimen comes from a study of glioma-infiltrating T cells after dendritic cell vaccination. About the study: Autologous tumor lysate-pulsed dendritic cell vaccination was given between about 2003 and 2012. Dendritic cells derived from monocytes and pulsed with autologous tumor lysate formed the vaccine.

The time point denotes: after dendritic cell vaccination, including at tumor progression/relapse. Only patients with spare fresh-frozen tumor and over two years of follow-up were included. Primers: 60 V beta forward and 13 J beta reverse. Sequencing used immunoSEQ multiplex PCR; TCRdb keeps in-frame clones, though not all of them. The sample shows roughly 60,000 clones, approximately 89% of them seen only once. The chain recombines TRBV12-5 with TRBJ2-7; 7 nucleotides align to TRBD1. The TCR sequence derives from a human donor with glioblastoma. The input for sequencing was blood, taken after dendritic cell vaccination. CDR3 bases: TGTGCTAGTGGTCCCCCGAACAGGGGCTACGAGCAGTACTTC. Amino acids: CASGPPNRGYEQYF.